The source of this T cell receptor beta chain is a study of cytomegalovirus exposure and HLA in healthy donors. Study-level background: Of the donors genotyped, several hundred in all, about 76% fell in the Caucasian-associated ancestry cluster.

The PCR was carried out with 60 Vbeta primers and 13 Jbeta primers. Libraries were prepared by immunoSEQ multiplex PCR; TCRdb keeps only in-frame clonotypes and omits some of them. There are 150,000 to 200,000 clones in the sample; 78% occur only once, and 3.1% lies in the top ten. Germline CDR1 and CDR2: KGHSH and LQKENI. Trimming pared 3 bases from V and 7 bases from J, leaving 15 bases between. The CDR3 covers 15 residues. This chain uses TRBV18 with TRBJ1-4; D ambiguous. The sequence was collected from a woman aged 40 to 55 in good health and CMV-seronegative. Sequences were obtained from PBMCs. The CDR3 loop is CASSPTVGSGEKLFF. The CDR3 bases are TGTGCCAGCTCACCCACCGTAGGCTCGGGTGAAAAACTGTTTTTT.